One and the same sample provided the 17 T cell receptor beta chains below, sequenced in a study of T-cell reconstitution after alpha-beta-depleted transplantation in children. It was with unique molecular identifiers that the TCRbeta library was prepared. MiXCR, run by TCRdb on the PCR reads, gives a single entry per CDR3 protein. The data contain 700,000 to 950,000 distinct CDR3 sequences, under 20% of them seen just once; the ten biggest clones take up 5%. The input for sequencing was PBMCs, mostly from graft donor cells, taken 360 days after TCRalphabeta/CD19-depleted stem cell transplant. The receptors come from a male patient between 5 and 17 years old who had a stem cell transplant for acute lymphoblastic leukemia, so the T cells may come from the graft donor.

This clonotype was counted between two and nine times. V gene TRBV29-1 combines with J gene TRBJ2-4; 9 positions match TRBD1. J was trimmed by 1 base and V by 6 bases; bases with no gene match: 10. The CDR3 spans 16 residues. From germline, CDR1 is SQVTM and CDR2 ANQGSEA. CDR3 bases: TGCAGCGTCCTACCACAGGGGGCTGGGGCCAAAAACATTCAGTACTTC. Translated: CSVLPQGAGAKNIQYF. Combining the CDR3 with reference TRBV29-1 and TRBJ2-4 gives the whole variable domain SAVISQKPSRDICQRGTSLTIQCQVDSQVTMMFWYRQQPGQSLTLIATANQGSEATYESGFVIDKFPISRPNLTFSTLTVSNMSPEDSSIYLCSVLPQGAGAKNIQYFGAGTRLSVL.

This clonotype was detected a few times. V gene TRBV20-1 combines with J gene TRBJ2-5; D not certain. Germline V lookup: CDR1 DFQATT, CDR2 SNEGSKA (reference sequence). V lost 1 base and J lost 5, with 20 bases in between. The CDR3 length is 16 residues. In nucleotides, the CDR3 is TGCAGTGCTAGAGGCTGGTCTTCGGGCCCTGTGGAGACCCAGTACTTC. It codes for CSARGWSSGPVETQYF.

This clonotype was seen a few times. The chain employs TRBV5-6 and TRBJ1-5; a possible D gene is TRBD1 (6 bases). The CDR3 covers 14 residues. Germline V gene sequence: CDR1 SGHDT, CDR2 YYEEEE. Between the trimmed V and J ends, which lost 3 bases and 5 bases, there was a span of 12 bases. CDR3 DNA: TGTGCCAGCAGCTATACGGACAGCCATCAGCCCCAGCATTTT. Translating gives CASSYTDSHQPQHF.

The V gene is TRBV7-3, the J gene TRBJ2-6; perhaps TRBD2 as D (5 bases). Germline CDR1 reads SGHTA; CDR2 reads FQGTGA. The length of the CDR3 is 18 residues. Trimming took off 7 bases at V and 2 bases at J, with 21 bases between the two ends. The CDR3 protein is CASTPVLGDYAGANVLTF. The CDR3 coding sequence is TGTGCCAGCACCCCCGTTCTCGGGGATTATGCTGGGGCCAACGTCCTGACTTTC.

This clonotype has ten or more counts. The chain has TRBV5-1 and TRBJ2-1; D is possibly TRBD1 or TRBD2 (5 bases each). The V and J ends lost 1 base and 8 bases respectively, with 7 bases between them. Germline assignment: CDR1 SGHRS and CDR2 YFSETQ. The CDR3 runs to 12 residues. CDR3: CASSLRGDEQFF. DNA for the CDR3: TGCGCCAGCAGCTTGCGGGGCGATGAGCAGTTCTTC.

This clonotype has only a few counts. V and J are TRBV9 and TRBJ2-1; 8 nucleotides match TRBD2. Germline lookup yields CDR1 SGDLS and CDR2 YYNGEE. The CDR3 is 15 residues long. V was clipped by 0 bases and J by 3 bases; unmatched bases: 2. As DNA, the CDR3 is TGTGCCAGCAGCGTAGTACTAGCGGACTACAATGAGCAGTTCTTC. Translating gives CASSVVLADYNEQFF.

Many counts were recorded for this clonotype. The chain links TRBV24-1 to TRBJ2-2, with 7 bases lining up with TRBD2. CDR3 length equals 17 residues. V trimming: 5 bases; J trimming: 4 bases; junction bases outside the gene matches: 12. Germline values: CDR1 KGHDR, CDR2 SFDVKD. CDR3 region: CATSAPGGTTVTGELFF. DNA for the CDR3: TGTGCCACCAGTGCCCCGGGCGGGACTACCGTCACCGGGGAGCTGTTTTTT.

J is TRBJ2-7 and V is TRBV2; D is undetermined. CDR1 is SNHLY, CDR2 FYNNEI, per germline. V was pared by 4 bases and J by 7 bases, with 17 bases between. There are 14 residues in the CDR3. For the CDR3, the DNA is TGTGCCAGCAGTGCCCTCGACGGTCCTACTGAGCAGTACTTC. Its protein product is CASSALDGPTEQYF. Looking up the rest from reference TRBV2 and TRBJ2-7 gives the full variable domain: EPEVTQTPSHQVTQMGQEVILRCVPISNHLYFYWYRQILGQKVEFLVSFYNNEISEKSEIFDDQFSVERPDGSNFTLKIRSTKLEDSAMYFCASSALDGPTEQYFGPGTRLTVT.

This clonotype was counted ten times or more. The rearrangement links TRBV4-1 to TRBJ2-3, with no clear D. Germline-derived CDR1 and CDR2 are MGHRA and YSYEKL. The CDR3 is 13 residues long. The V end was cut by 1 base, the J end by 1 base, with 3 bases between. Written as DNA, the CDR3 is TGCGCCAGCAGCCAAGTTGGCACAGATACGCAGTATTTT. Its protein product is CASSQVGTDTQYF.

The chain carries TRBV4-1 and TRBJ2-7; maybe TRBD1 (5 bases). CDR1 is MGHRA, CDR2 YSYEKL, per germline. CDR3 length equals 14 residues. Deletions cut 6 bases from V and 1 base from J, with 13 bases between. This chain's CDR3 is CASRRQPLSYEQYF. The CDR3 nucleotides are TGCGCCAGCAGGAGACAGCCGTTATCCTACGAGCAGTACTTC.

This chain uses TRBV12-3 or TRBV12-4 with TRBJ2-3; D not certain. The CDR3 is made up of 16 amino acids. V lost 7 bases and J lost 7, with 24 bases in between. The CDR3 sequence: CASKIHSGSAWYTQYF. For the CDR3, the DNA is TGTGCCAGCAAAATCCACTCCGGGTCCGCGTGGTATACGCAGTATTTT.

The chain recombines TRBV19 with TRBJ2-5, with D possibly called TRBD1 or TRBD2 (5 bases each). The ends were cut back, 6 bases at V and 4 bases at J, with 18 bases in the middle. CDR3 length: 15 residues. The germline V gene has CDR1 LNHDA and CDR2 SQIVND (reference sequence). DNA of the CDR3: TGTGCCAGTAGCTACATCCCGGGGACGGGAGAGACCCAGTACTTC. It specifies CASSYIPGTGETQYF.

The V call is TRBV27, the J call TRBJ1-5; D unclear. CDR3 size: 14 residues. V lost 4 bases and J 0 bases, leaving 7 bases between the germline ends. From germline, CDR1 is MNHEY and CDR2 SMNVEV (reference sequence). CDR3 bases: TGTGCCAGCAGTTCACTCTATAGCAATCAGCCCCAGCATTTT. Residues: CASSSLYSNQPQHF.

This clonotype has more than one count but fewer than ten. The chain has TRBV15 and TRBJ2-7; TRBD1 aligns across 8 bases. This CDR3 has 15 residues. V shed 3 bases, J shed 5 bases, and the junction held 9 bases outside the gene matches. CDR1 is LNHNV and CDR2 is YYDKDF in the germline V gene (reference sequence). CDR3 region: CATSRMGQVVDEQYF. CDR3 nucleotides: TGTGCCACCAGCAGGATGGGACAGGTTGTCGACGAGCAGTACTTC. The variable domain in full, with the rest retrieved from reference TRBV15 and TRBJ2-7, is DAMVIQNPRYQVTQFGKPVTLSCSQTLNHNVMYWYQQKSSQAPKLLFHYYDKDFNNEADTPDNFQSRRPNTSFCFLDIRSPGLGDTAMYLCATSRMGQVVDEQYFGPGTRLTVT.

The table lists this clonotype with a count of one. The chain uses TRBV12-3 or TRBV12-4 and TRBJ2-4; no firm D call. The CDR3 runs 17 residues. Deletions cut 4 bases from V and 0 bases from J, with 16 bases between. The CDR3 protein is CASSSGQAGLAKNIQYF. The CDR3 bases are TGTGCCAGCAGTTCCGGGCAGGCCGGGCTAGCCAAAAACATTCAGTACTTC.

This clonotype was recorded at least ten times. The genes are TRBV4-2 and TRBJ2-1; 15 nucleotides line up with TRBD2. J lost 6 bases, V lost 0 bases, and 6 bases had no gene match. Germline values: CDR1 LGHNA, CDR2 YNFKEQ. The CDR3 is 18 residues long. The CDR3 DNA reads as TGTGCCAGCAGCCAAGATCGGGGACTAGCGGGAGGTTCCAATGAGCAGTTCTTC. As protein: CASSQDRGLAGGSNEQFF.

J is TRBJ2-1 and V is TRBV12-3 or TRBV12-4; no definite D call. The V and J ends lost 1 base and 11 bases respectively, with 9 bases between them. CDR3 length equals 12 residues. The CDR3 DNA follows: TGTGCCAGCAGTTTAGGTTTAGCAAAGCAGTTCTTC. Protein: CASSLGLAKQFF.